In its sample, the clone carrying this T cell receptor beta chain was seen once. Antigen specificity is unknown. Germline CDR1 GTSNPN, CDR2 SVGIG (reference sequence). The CDR3 has 13 residues. With V trimmed by 5 bases and J by 6 bases, 9 bases remained unmatched. The data were taken from a study of cytomegalovirus exposure and HLA in healthy donors. Clones were sequenced by immunoSEQ multiplex PCR, and TCRdb holds only the in-frame ones, with some missing. The sample has about 140,000 clones, about 88% seen once. General study points: Among TCR beta chains, those listed as cytomegalovirus-associated numbered about 150.

Material: PBMCs. This receptor was identified in a young man in good health and CMV-seropositive. The rearrangement links TRBV30 to TRBJ2-5; 7 bases fit TRBD1. The CDR3 nucleotides read TGTGCCTGGTGCCCCCAGGGGGAGAAGACCCAGTACTTC. It yields the protein CAWCPQGEKTQYF.